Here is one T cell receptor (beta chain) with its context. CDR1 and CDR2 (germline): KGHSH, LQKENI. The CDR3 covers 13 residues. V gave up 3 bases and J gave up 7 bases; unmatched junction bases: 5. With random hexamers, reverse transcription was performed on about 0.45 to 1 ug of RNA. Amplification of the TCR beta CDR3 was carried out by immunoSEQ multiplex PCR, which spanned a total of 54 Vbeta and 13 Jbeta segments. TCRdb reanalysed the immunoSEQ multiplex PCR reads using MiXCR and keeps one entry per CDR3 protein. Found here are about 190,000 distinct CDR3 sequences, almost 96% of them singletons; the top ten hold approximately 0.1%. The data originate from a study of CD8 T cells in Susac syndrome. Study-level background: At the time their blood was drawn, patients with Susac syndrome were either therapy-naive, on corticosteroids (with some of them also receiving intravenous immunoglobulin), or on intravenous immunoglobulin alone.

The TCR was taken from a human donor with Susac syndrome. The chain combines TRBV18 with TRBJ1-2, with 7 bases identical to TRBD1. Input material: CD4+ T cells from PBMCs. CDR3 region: CASSPRGGFGYTF. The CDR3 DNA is TGTGCCAGCTCACCGCGAGGGGGCTTTGGCTACACCTTC. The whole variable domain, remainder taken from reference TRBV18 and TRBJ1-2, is NAGVMQNPRHLVRRRGQEARLRCSPMKGHSHVYWYRQLPEEGLKFMVYLQKENIIDESGMPKERFSAEFPKEGPSILRIQQVVRGDSAAYFCASSPRGGFGYTFGSGTRLTVV.